A single sample is the source of the 32 T cell receptor beta chains below, sequenced in a study of shared clonotypes between healthy human individuals. Assay: immunoSEQ multiplex PCR; the TCRdb copy retains only in-frame clones and omits some. Counted here are 600,000 to 750,000 clones, 55% to 75% occurring once; the ten biggest clones make up over 1.5%. Material for sequencing was memory CD4+ T cells sorted from blood. The sample's subset: CD45RA-negative fraction. The receptors derive from a woman aged 30 to 39 in good health.

V is TRBV2 and J is TRBJ1-6, with D possibly TRBD1 on 5 matching bases. CDR1 SNHLY and CDR2 FYNNEI come from the germline V gene. There are 14 residues in the CDR3. Between the trimmed V and J ends, which lost 1 base and 10 bases, there was a span of 11 bases. The CDR3, as DNA: TGTGCCAGCAGTGAAGAGGGGACGAGATCACCCCTCCACTTT. It codes for CASSEEGTRSPLHF.

CDR3: CASSLGGGQPQHF. The CDR3 DNA is TGCGCCAGCAGTCTAGGGGGCGGACAGCCCCAGCATTTT. This rearrangement joins TRBV4-1 to TRBJ1-5, with TRBD1 matching over 7 bases. The J segment lost 7 bases and the V segment lost 6 bases, leaving 6 bases of the junction unmatched. The CDR3 runs to 13 residues. Per the germline V gene, CDR1 is MGHRA and CDR2 is YSYEKL.

This clone was seen more than once but under ten times. V gene TRBV6-1 combines with J gene TRBJ2-7, with 7 bases matching TRBD1. The V gene end was trimmed by 6 bases and the J gene end by 3 bases; junction bases not matched to a gene: 8. The V gene's germline CDR1 is MNHNS and CDR2 SASEGT. The CDR3 sequence is 14 residues long. Here the CDR3 reads CASSPIDRVYEQYF. CDR3 in DNA: TGTGCCAGCAGCCCTATCGACAGGGTCTACGAGCAGTACTTC.

The chain couples TRBV28 to TRBJ1-5, with a weak D call TRBD1 (5 bases). This CDR3 contains 15 residues. Trimming removed 6 bases at V and 1 base at J, with 13 bases between. In germline, CDR1 is MDHEN, CDR2 SYDVKM. For the CDR3, the DNA is TGTGCCAGCAGCCGAGGAGGGGACAGCAATCAGCCCCAGCATTTT. This codes for CASSRGGDSNQPQHF.

The J gene is TRBJ1-3, the V gene TRBV2; no clear D gene. Germline V gene lookup returns CDR1 SNHLY and CDR2 FYNNEI. V lost 6 bases to trimming and J lost 7 bases, with 10 bases between them. The CDR3 runs 12 residues. CDR3 sequence: CASRLEPNTIYF. CDR3 coding DNA: TGTGCCAGCAGGCTGGAACCGAACACCATATATTTT.

V usage is TRBV19 and J usage is TRBJ2-4; 8 bases agree with TRBD1. Germline CDR1 is LNHDA and CDR2 is SQIVND (reference sequence). CDR3 length: 13 amino acids. J lost 9 bases, V lost 6 bases, and 7 bases had no gene match. CDR3 DNA sequence: TGTGCCAGTAGCATGGACAGGGCCGGCATTCAGTACTTC. Translated, it gives CASSMDRAGIQYF.

The rearrangement links TRBV15 to TRBJ1-4; D gene unclear. Germline CDR1 is LNHNV and CDR2 is YYDKDF (reference sequence). This CDR3 has 15 amino acids. Trimming removed 1 base from V and 5 bases from J, with 11 bases in between. CDR3: CATSRVSAGNEKLFF. In DNA form, the CDR3 reads TGTGCCACCAGCAGAGTGTCCGCGGGGAATGAAAAACTGTTTTTT.

The chain joins TRBV29-1 to TRBJ2-1; perhaps TRBD1 as D (6 bases). Germline loops: CDR1 SQVTM, CDR2 ANQGSEA. V was cut by 4 bases and J by 3 bases, with 10 bases left in between. The CDR3 totals 13 residues. As DNA, the CDR3 is TGCAGCGTTGGGGAACAGGGCTACAATGAGCAGTTCTTC. This gives the protein CSVGEQGYNEQFF.

The CDR3 DNA reads TGTGCCAGCAGTTTGGAGGGCAGGGGCCAAGAGACCCAGTACTTC. Protein sequence: CASSLEGRGQETQYF. The rearrangement links TRBV6-5 to TRBJ2-5, with D tentatively TRBD1 or TRBD2 (6 bases each). The CDR3 loop spans 15 amino acids. Germline CDR1 MNHEY, CDR2 SVGAGI. The V and J ends lost 4 bases and 1 base respectively, with 13 bases between them.

The sample holds a few counts of this clone. This rearrangement joins TRBV27 to TRBJ1-1; no reliable D call. This CDR3 has 17 residues. The ends were cut back, 3 bases at V and 1 base at J, with 18 bases in the middle. The germline gives CDR1 MNHEY, CDR2 SMNVEV (reference sequence). The CDR3 DNA reads as TGTGCCAGCAGTTTTTCCGAACCGACCCGGAAGAACACTGAAGCTTTCTTT. Protein sequence: CASSFSEPTRKNTEAFF.

This chain links TRBV15 with TRBJ2-5; D is uncertain. V lost 0 bases and J 4 bases, leaving 15 bases between the germline ends. Germline V lookup: CDR1 LNHNV, CDR2 YYDKDF (reference sequence). The CDR3 runs to 16 residues. This CDR3 is CATSRDGGVLAETQYF. The CDR3 DNA is TGTGCCACCAGCAGAGATGGTGGAGTTTTGGCAGAGACCCAGTACTTC.

V usage is TRBV28 and J usage is TRBJ1-5; D remains unclear. The CDR3 covers 14 residues. Germline V lookup: CDR1 MDHEN, CDR2 SYDVKM. Deletions cut 3 bases from V and 5 bases from J, with 11 bases between. The CDR3 sequence is CASSFVNGDQPQHF. DNA for the CDR3: TGTGCCAGCAGTTTTGTCAACGGCGATCAGCCCCAGCATTTT.

This rearrangement joins TRBV30 to TRBJ2-3, with 7 bases identical to TRBD2. The CDR3 has 15 residues. The ends lost 2 bases at V and 2 bases at J; junction bases unmatched: 7. Germline V lookup: CDR1 GTSNPN, CDR2 SVGIG (reference sequence). CDR3 residues: CAWSPYSGFTDTQYF. The CDR3 DNA sequence: TGTGCCTGGAGTCCTTATAGCGGGTTCACAGATACGCAGTATTTT.

J is TRBJ1-3 and V is TRBV30; D possibly corresponds to TRBD1 (6 bases). The CDR3 is 14 amino acids. The V gene lost 6 bases and the J gene lost 0 bases, with 12 bases spanning the gap. CDR1 and CDR2 from the germline V gene are GTSNPN and SVGIG (reference sequence). The CDR3 region has the DNA TGTGCCTGCAGGGGCTTAGACTCTGGAAACACCATATATTTT. This encodes CACRGLDSGNTIYF.

The chain carries TRBV6-1 and TRBJ2-5, with D hard to call. V lost 3 bases, J lost 5 bases, and 19 bases lay in between. Germline V gives CDR1 MNHNS, CDR2 SASEGT. This CDR3 has 16 amino acids. The CDR3 protein is CASSDQQRTLWETQYF. The CDR3 coding sequence is TGTGCCAGCAGTGACCAGCAAAGAACCCTATGGGAGACCCAGTACTTC.

The chain links TRBV10-2 to TRBJ2-7; TRBD1 matches 7 bases. This CDR3 has 15 amino acids. Germline assignment: CDR1 WSHSY and CDR2 SAAADI. V lost 4 bases and J lost 3; bases outside the gene matches: 9. The CDR3 region has the DNA TGCGCCAGCAGTGTTTTCTTGGGACAGAGCTACGAGCAGTACTTC. It translates to CASSVFLGQSYEQYF.

V usage is TRBV29-1 and J usage is TRBJ1-2, with TRBD1 matching over 10 bases. The germline V gene encodes CDR1 SQVTM and CDR2 ANQGSEA. This CDR3 has 14 amino acids. The trim removed 7 bases at V and 3 bases at J, leaving 8 bases unmatched. This CDR3 reads CSAKGTGEDYGYTF. The CDR3 DNA sequence: TGCAGCGCTAAAGGGACAGGGGAGGACTATGGCTACACCTTC.

This clone has only a few counts. The chain couples TRBV15 to TRBJ1-2; D is undetermined. V was pared by 1 base and J by 7 bases, with 13 bases between. Germline V lookup: CDR1 LNHNV, CDR2 YYDKDF (reference sequence). CDR3 length: 14 amino acids. CDR3 sequence: CATSRVAQLGGYTF. The DNA of the CDR3 is TGTGCCACCAGCAGAGTTGCACAGCTGGGTGGCTACACCTTC.

This clone was detected only a few times. The V gene is TRBV18, the J gene TRBJ2-7; tentatively, D is TRBD2 (6 bases). Per germline, CDR1 KGHSH and CDR2 LQKENI. V was trimmed by 2 bases and J by 4 bases, leaving 12 bases between them. This CDR3 spans 14 amino acids. CDR3: CASSPGASAYEQYF. DNA for the CDR3: TGTGCCAGCTCACCAGGAGCTAGCGCATACGAGCAGTACTTC.

The V and J genes are TRBV25-1 and TRBJ2-7, with a weak D call TRBD2 (5 bases). Germline values: CDR1 MGHDK, CDR2 SYGVNS. V lost 5 bases and J 6 bases, leaving 23 bases between the germline ends. The CDR3 spans 16 residues. This chain's CDR3 is CASSSHSPGRRGEQYF. The DNA for the CDR3 is TGTGCCAGCAGTTCGCACTCACCGGGCCGACGGGGCGAGCAGTACTTC.

The chain links TRBV19 to TRBJ2-3; perhaps TRBD2 as D (6 bases). This CDR3 has 14 residues. Germline V gene lookup returns CDR1 LNHDA and CDR2 SQIVND (reference sequence). The V and J ends lost 3 bases and 2 bases respectively, with 9 bases between them. CDR3 in amino acids: CASSIGLNTDTQYF. CDR3 DNA: TGTGCCAGTAGTATTGGACTAAACACAGATACGCAGTATTTT.

V is TRBV28 and J is TRBJ2-7, with a weak D call TRBD1 (6 bases). Between the trimmed V and J ends, which lost 9 bases and 4 bases, there was a span of 16 bases. Per germline, CDR1 MDHEN and CDR2 SYDVKM. This CDR3 has 13 residues. Here the CDR3 reads CASTPGHGYEQYF. The CDR3, as DNA: TGTGCCAGTACACCGGGACATGGGTACGAGCAGTACTTC.

J is TRBJ1-2 and V is TRBV28; possible D gene TRBD1, 5 bases. V lost 2 bases, J lost 4 bases, and 20 bases lay in between. This CDR3 has 17 amino acids. Germline V gene data show CDR1 as MDHEN and CDR2 as SYDVKM. CDR3 residues: CASSLRFFLAGPYGYTF. The CDR3 DNA sequence: TGTGCCAGCAGTTTACGTTTCTTCTTGGCAGGGCCCTATGGCTACACCTTC.

V gene TRBV11-1 combines with J gene TRBJ2-3; tentatively, D is TRBD2 (5 bases). This CDR3 is built from 14 residues. V was cut by 3 bases and J by 1 base, with 8 bases left in between. Germline V lookup: CDR1 SGHAT, CDR2 FQDESV (reference sequence). The CDR3 loop reads CASSFSSGTDTQYF. CDR3 DNA sequence: TGTGCCAGCAGCTTCAGTAGCGGCACAGATACGCAGTATTTT.

The chain has TRBV29-1 and TRBJ1-1; D perhaps matches TRBD1 (5 bases). Trimming took 7 bases from V and 0 from J, leaving 12 bases between them. The germline CDR1 and CDR2 sequences are SQVTM and ANQGSEA. There are 13 residues in the CDR3. The CDR3 DNA reads as TGCAGCGCCACCCGACAGTTGAACACTGAAGCTTTCTTT. This translates into CSATRQLNTEAFF.

The V gene is TRBV19, the J gene TRBJ1-2; a weak D match, TRBD1 (5 bases). CDR1 is LNHDA, CDR2 SQIVND, per germline (reference sequence). The CDR3 totals 13 residues. The V end was cut by 10 bases, the J end by 1 base, with 13 bases between. In DNA, the CDR3 is TGTGCCACTCATGGGGGAATTAACTATGGCTACACCTTC. Its protein is CATHGGINYGYTF.

The chain couples TRBV9 to TRBJ2-3; D is undetermined. The germline gives CDR1 SGDLS, CDR2 YYNGEE. The CDR3 is 16 amino acids. Trimming removed 0 bases at V and 2 bases at J, with 13 bases between. The CDR3 coding sequence is TGTGCCAGCAGCGTAGGCAGTTTGCCCACCACAGATACGCAGTATTTT. Translating gives CASSVGSLPTTDTQYF.

This clone was observed many times. The J gene is TRBJ2-1, the V gene TRBV6-1; 12 nucleotides match TRBD2. The V gene's germline CDR1 is MNHNS and CDR2 SASEGT. Germline trimming cut 3 bases from V and 2 bases from J; bases unmatched to any gene: 5. The CDR3 contains 17 residues. CDR3 nucleotide sequence: TGTGCCAGCAGTGAGGCGCTAGCGGGAGGGGCCTACAATGAGCAGTTCTTC. Its protein product is CASSEALAGGAYNEQFF.

The gene calls are TRBV5-4 and TRBJ2-1; 8 bases line up with TRBD2. Trimming at V came to 0 bases and at J to 7 bases, leaving 9 bases not matched to a gene. Germline CDR1 SGHNT, CDR2 YYREEE (reference sequence). CDR3 length: 16 amino acids. CDR3 nucleotides: TGTGCCAGCAGCTTGGGTAGCGGGATGACTCGGAATGAGCAGTTCTTC. This encodes CASSLGSGMTRNEQFF.

The chain joins TRBV30 to TRBJ2-6; no definite D call. The V gene's germline CDR1 is GTSNPN and CDR2 SVGIG (reference sequence). There are 15 residues in the CDR3. The V and J ends lost 4 bases and 1 base respectively, with 11 bases between them. This chain's CDR3 is CAWTVGVSGANVLTF. DNA for the CDR3: TGTGCCTGGACGGTTGGAGTATCTGGGGCCAACGTCCTGACTTTC.

Concerning this clone itself: The sample contains more than one DNA sequence encoding this CDR3. The chain carries TRBV7-2 and TRBJ2-5, with 7 positions matching TRBD2. The tail of the sequence fits TRBJ2-7 better, so the J call may be wrong. This CDR3 spans 14 amino acids. Germline CDR1 and CDR2: SGHTA and FQGNSA. This CDR3 reads CASSYQRDSYEQYF. DNA for the CDR3: TGTGCCAGCAGTTACCAGCGGGACTCCTACGAGCAGTACTTC.

This chain links TRBV27 with TRBJ2-5, with D possibly being TRBD1 or TRBD2 (5 bases each). V shed 2 bases and J shed 4 bases, with 11 bases lying between them. Per the germline V gene, CDR1 is MNHEY and CDR2 is SMNVEV (reference sequence). The CDR3 loop spans 14 amino acids. This CDR3 reads CASSLKRGAETQYF. The DNA for the CDR3 is TGTGCCAGCAGTTTAAAGAGGGGTGCAGAGACCCAGTACTTC.